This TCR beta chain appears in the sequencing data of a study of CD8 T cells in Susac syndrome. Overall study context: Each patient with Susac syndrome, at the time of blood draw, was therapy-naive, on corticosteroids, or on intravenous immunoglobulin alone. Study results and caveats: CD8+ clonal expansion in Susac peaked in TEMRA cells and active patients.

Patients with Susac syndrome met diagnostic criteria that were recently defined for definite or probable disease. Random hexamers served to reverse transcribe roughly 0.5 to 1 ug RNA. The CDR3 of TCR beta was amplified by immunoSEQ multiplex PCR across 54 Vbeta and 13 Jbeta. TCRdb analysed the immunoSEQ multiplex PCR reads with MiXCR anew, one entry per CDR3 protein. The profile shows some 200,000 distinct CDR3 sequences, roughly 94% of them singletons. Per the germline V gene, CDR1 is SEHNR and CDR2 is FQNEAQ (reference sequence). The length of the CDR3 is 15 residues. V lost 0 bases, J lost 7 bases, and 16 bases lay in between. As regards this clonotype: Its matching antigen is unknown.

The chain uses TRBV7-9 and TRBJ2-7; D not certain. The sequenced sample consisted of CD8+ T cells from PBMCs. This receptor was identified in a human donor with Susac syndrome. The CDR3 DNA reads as TGTGCCAGCAGCTTAGCCTCATGGGTGGGTCAGGAGCAGTACTTC. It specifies CASSLASWVGQEQYF.